The rows below give T cell receptor beta chains drawn from one sample of a study of T cell changes during pregnancy in multiple sclerosis. TCRdb's copy holds only in-frame clones and misses some; the assay was immunoSEQ multiplex PCR. Of around 80,000 clones detected, about 91% appear once; the ten largest clones hold 2.5% to 3%. Sequencing was performed on peripheral blood, taken before pregnancy. Source of these receptors: a female donor with multiple sclerosis, enrolled in a pregnancy study. Both conserved end residues are part of each CDR3. The order of the fields is V gene, clone size, CDR3 length, J gene, D gene, CDR3 DNA, CDR3 protein. D genes are given only for firm matches. Some rows mark clone size as missing; the rest say once, few, many or name a class of expanded clone.

TRBV9	.	17	TRBJ2-3	TRBD2	TGTGCCAGCAGCGCGGGACTAGCGGGGGGAGGGTCTAATACGCAGTATTTT	CASSAGLAGGGSNTQYF
TRBV4-2	.	12	TRBJ1-2	.	TGTGCCAGCAGCCGGACAGCTGATGGCTACACCTTC	CASSRTADGYTF
TRBV2	.	13	TRBJ1-2	TRBD1	TGTGCCAGCATTGGGACAGGGGAGGCTGGCTACACCTTC	CASIGTGEAGYTF
TRBV28	.	15	TRBJ2-7	TRBD1	TGTGCCAGCAGTTCAATTCACAGGGGGTACTACGAGCAGTACTTC	CASSSIHRGYYEQYF
TRBV19	.	12	TRBJ2-1	.	TGTGCCAGTAGTATAAGGGAGAATGAGCAGTTCTTC	CASSIRENEQFF
TRBV5-6	.	15	TRBJ2-7	TRBD2	TGTGCCAGCAGCTTAGGTCTAGCGGGAGTCTGGGAGCAGTACTTC	CASSLGLAGVWEQYF
TRBV7-9	.	14	TRBJ2-1	TRBD2	TGTGCCAGCGATATAGCGGGAGGCACCAATGAGCAGTTCTTC	CASDIAGGTNEQFF
TRBV30	once	15	TRBJ2-2	.	TGTGCCTGGAGTGTACGGGGGGCGGACACCGGGGAGCTGTTTTTT	CAWSVRGADTGELFF
TRBV25-1	.	15	TRBJ2-7	.	TGTGCCAGCAGTCCCCCGGGTTTAGGAGCCTACGAGCAGTACTTC	CASSPPGLGAYEQYF
TRBV5-1	.	14	TRBJ1-1	TRBD1	TGCGCCAGCAGTTCCCGGGACAGGGGTACTGAAGCTTTCTTT	CASSSRDRGTEAFF
TRBV9	few	15	TRBJ2-2	.	TGTGCCAGCAGCGTAAGCGGAGTGAACACCGGGGAGCTGTTTTTT	CASSVSGVNTGELFF
TRBV28	once	14	TRBJ1-2	.	TGTGCCAGCAGTTTCCCTGACTGGCCGTATGGCTACACCTTC	CASSFPDWPYGYTF
TRBV4-1	.	14	TRBJ1-2	.	TGCGCCAGCAGCCAAGACAGCGGTCCCTATGGCTACACCTTC	CASSQDSGPYGYTF
TRBV5-4	.	17	TRBJ2-1	TRBD2	TGTGCCAGCAGCTCCGATCCCCTAGCGGGAGGAGGCGATGAGCAGTTCTTC	CASSSDPLAGGGDEQFF
TRBV27	.	17	TRBJ2-2	TRBD2	TGTGCCAGCAGTCAGGGACTAGCGGGAGGGCTAAACGGGGAGCTGTTTTTT	CASSQGLAGGLNGELFF
TRBV10-3	.	16	TRBJ2-7	TRBD2	TGTGCCATCAGCGCGCGGGAGGGCCTCCCGGAGTCCGAGCAGTACTTC	CAISAREGLPESEQYF
TRBV10-3	.	16	TRBJ2-5	.	TGTGCCATCAGTGAGTCGAGGGGACTGCAAGAAGGGACCCAGTACTTC	CAISESRGLQEGTQYF
TRBV21-1	once	16	TRBJ1-5	.	TGTGCCAGCAGCAAAGGCGGGGGGCGATCCAATCAGCCCCAGCATTTT	CASSKGGGRSNQPQHF
TRBV2	.	14	TRBJ2-7	.	TGTGCCAGCAGTGAGGGAGGTGGGGACTACGAGCAGTACTTC	CASSEGGGDYEQYF
TRBV19	.	13	TRBJ2-7	.	TGTGCCAGTAGTGCGACAGTAGATTACGAGCAGTACTTC	CASSATVDYEQYF
TRBV7-2	.	16	TRBJ2-7	TRBD2	TGTGCCAGCAGTTCTAATGGACTAGCGGGGGGCTACGAGCAGTACTTC	CASSSNGLAGGYEQYF
TRBV4-1	.	17	TRBJ2-7	.	TGCGCCAGCAGCCAACGGGAACCGGGACTTAGCTCCTACGAGCAGTACTTC	CASSQREPGLSSYEQYF
TRBV29-1	.	12	TRBJ2-7	.	TGCAGCGTTGGGCACCGCGGGTACGAGCAGTACTTC	CSVGHRGYEQYF
TRBV28	.	18	TRBJ2-2	TRBD2	TGTGCCAGCAAGGGGGTGGCTAGCGGGACCGCCGGCACCGGGGAGCTGTTTTTT	CASKGVASGTAGTGELFF
TRBV10-1	.	13	TRBJ2-5	.	TGCGCCAGCAGTAACAGGGTTCGGGAGACCCAGTACTTC	CASSNRVRETQYF
TRBV7-2	.	13	TRBJ2-7	.	TGTGCCAGCAGCTTAGGACTTCGAGGCGAGCAGTACTTC	CASSLGLRGEQYF
TRBV27	.	12	TRBJ2-7	.	TGTGCCTACCGCGAGGGAAGCCACGAGCAGTACTTC	CAYREGSHEQYF
TRBV7-2	.	16	TRBJ2-1	TRBD2	TGTGCCAGCAGCCCCCAGGGACTACGGTCCTACAATGAGCAGTTCTTC	CASSPQGLRSYNEQFF
TRBV19	.	21	TRBJ2-1	TRBD2	TGTGCCAGTAGGAGATACGGGACTAGCGGGAGGTCTAGAAGCTCCTACAATGAGCAGTTCTTC	CASRRYGTSGRSRSSYNEQFF
TRBV6-1	.	14	TRBJ1-2	.	TGTGCCAGCATAGCCGGACCCAGGGGCGGAGGCTACACCTTC	CASIAGPRGGGYTF
TRBV28	.	15	TRBJ1-1	.	TGTGCCAGCAGTCCCCCGGGACAACTGAACACTGAAGCTTTCTTT	CASSPPGQLNTEAFF
TRBV9	.	14	TRBJ1-2	TRBD1	TGTGCCAGCAGCGTAACAGGGGGCCTGGGGGGCTACACCTTC	CASSVTGGLGGYTF
TRBV5-1	.	15	TRBJ2-1	TRBD2	TGCGCCAGCAGGCCAACTAGCGGGGGGAACAATGAGCAGTTCTTC	CASRPTSGGNNEQFF
TRBV6-1	.	16	TRBJ1-1	.	TGTGCCAGCAGTGAATGGGGGAGCGGGGAGAAAACTGAAGCTTTCTTT	CASSEWGSGEKTEAFF
TRBV11-1	.	15	TRBJ2-1	TRBD2	TGTGCCAGCAGCTTTAGCGGGAACTCCTACAATGAGCAGTTCTTC	CASSFSGNSYNEQFF